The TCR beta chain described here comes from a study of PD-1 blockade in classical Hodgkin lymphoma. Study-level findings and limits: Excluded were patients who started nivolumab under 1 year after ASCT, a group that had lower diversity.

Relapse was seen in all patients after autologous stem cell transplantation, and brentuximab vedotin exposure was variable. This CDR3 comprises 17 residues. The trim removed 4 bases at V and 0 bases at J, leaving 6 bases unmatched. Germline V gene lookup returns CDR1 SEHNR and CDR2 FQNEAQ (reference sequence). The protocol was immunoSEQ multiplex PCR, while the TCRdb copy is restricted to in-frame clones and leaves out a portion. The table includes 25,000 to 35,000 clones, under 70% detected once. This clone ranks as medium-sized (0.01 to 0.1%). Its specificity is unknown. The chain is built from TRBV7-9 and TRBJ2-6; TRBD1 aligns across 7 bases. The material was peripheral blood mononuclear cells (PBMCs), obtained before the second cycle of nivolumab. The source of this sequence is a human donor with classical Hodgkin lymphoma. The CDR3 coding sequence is TGTGCCAGCAGCTCCTCCGGGACAGACTCTGGGGCCAACGTCCTGACTTTC. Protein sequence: CASSSSGTDSGANVLTF.